Listed below are T cell receptor beta chains from one sample, sequenced in a study of OX40 agonist ivuxolimab in advanced cancers. Generated by immunoSEQ multiplex PCR, the TCRdb table keeps only in-frame clones and is missing some. Of approximately 31,000 clones in the sample, approximately 85% were seen once. This specimen was CD4+ or CD8+ T cells sorted from blood, taken in a trial of the OX40 agonist ivuxolimab. The origin of the receptors is an adult with an advanced solid tumor such as melanoma, head and neck, liver or kidney cancer. The CDR3 runs from the conserved cysteine through the conserved F or W. D genes are given only for firm matches. Only part of the rows carry a size: once, few, many, or a class if the clone is expanded.

V: TRBV28; size: -; J: TRBJ1-1; D: -; CDR3: CASSSRQALNTEAFF; DNA: TGTGCCAGCAGTTCCCGACAGGCCTTGAACACTGAAGCTTTCTTT
V: TRBV5-8; size: -; J: TRBJ2-5; D: TRBD2; CDR3: CASSNGGGTIETQYF; DNA: TGTGCCAGCAGCAATGGCGGGGGGACAATAGAGACCCAGTACTTC
V: TRBV9; size: -; J: TRBJ2-3; D: TRBD2; CDR3: CASSVTSGGADTQYF; DNA: TGTGCCAGCAGCGTCACTAGCGGGGGTGCAGATACGCAGTATTTT
V: TRBV9; size: -; J: TRBJ2-7; D: -; CDR3: CASSPERDRGLYEQYF; DNA: TGTGCCAGCAGCCCGGAACGCGACAGGGGACTATACGAGCAGTACTTC
V: TRBV5-1; size: -; J: TRBJ2-3; D: -; CDR3: CASSLEIAGDTQYF; DNA: TGCGCCAGCAGCTTGGAGATAGCTGGAGATACGCAGTATTTT
V: TRBV13; size: -; J: TRBJ1-1; D: -; CDR3: CASSARRGGTEAFF; DNA: TGTGCCAGCAGCGCCCGGCGGGGAGGCACTGAAGCTTTCTTT
V: TRBV11-2; size: -; J: TRBJ1-6; D: TRBD1; CDR3: CASSPGTETYNSPLHF; DNA: TGTGCCAGCAGCCCCGGGACAGAAACCTATAATTCACCCCTCCACTTT
V: TRBV11-3; size: -; J: TRBJ2-2; D: TRBD1; CDR3: CASSLIGGQGDNTGELFF; DNA: TGTGCCAGCAGCCTCATAGGGGGACAGGGGGATAACACCGGGGAGCTGTTTTTT
V: TRBV19; size: few; J: TRBJ1-2; D: -; CDR3: CASTGGGDYYGYTF; DNA: TGTGCCAGTACAGGCGGGGGAGACTACTATGGCTACACCTTC
V: TRBV11-2; size: -; J: TRBJ2-2; D: -; CDR3: CASSLWTAVGTGELFF; DNA: TGTGCCAGCAGCTTGTGGACGGCGGTGGGCACCGGGGAGCTGTTTTTT
V: TRBV7-2; size: -; J: TRBJ2-1; D: TRBD2; CDR3: CASSSTLGGGLDNEQFF; DNA: TGTGCCAGCAGCTCGACCCTTGGGGGGGGACTAGACAATGAGCAGTTCTTC
V: TRBV5-6; size: once; J: TRBJ2-7; D: TRBD1; CDR3: CASTGQVFSYEQYF; DNA: TGTGCCAGCACCGGACAGGTTTTTTCCTACGAGCAGTACTTC
V: TRBV6-1; size: -; J: TRBJ2-7; D: TRBD1; CDR3: CASTLDRGHYEQYF; DNA: TGTGCCAGCACCCTGGACAGGGGGCATTACGAGCAGTACTTC
V: TRBV10-3; size: -; J: TRBJ1-3; D: -; CDR3: CAISEAERNTIYF; DNA: TGTGCCATCAGTGAGGCCGAGCGAAACACCATATATTTT
V: TRBV7-6; size: -; J: TRBJ2-7; D: -; CDR3: CASSFLAYEQYF; DNA: TGTGCCAGCAGCTTCCTGGCCTACGAGCAGTACTTC
V: TRBV4-1; size: -; J: TRBJ2-2; D: TRBD2; CDR3: CASSQDEAGAHTGELFF; DNA: TGCGCCAGCAGCCAAGATGAAGCGGGGGCCCACACCGGGGAGCTGTTTTTT
V: TRBV27; size: -; J: TRBJ2-7; D: -; CDR3: CASQQSGSHEQYF; DNA: TGTGCCAGCCAACAATCAGGGTCTCACGAGCAGTACTTC
V: TRBV29-1; size: once; J: TRBJ2-7; D: -; CDR3: CSVELAQRTYEQYF; DNA: TGCAGCGTTGAATTGGCCCAGCGGACCTACGAGCAGTACTTC
V: TRBV4-1; size: once; J: TRBJ2-1; D: TRBD1; CDR3: CASSPRTGQITSSYNEQFF; DNA: TGCGCCAGCAGCCCTCGGACAGGGCAAATTACGAGCTCCTACAATGAGCAGTTCTTC
V: TRBV5-6; size: once; J: TRBJ2-7; D: TRBD1; CDR3: CAVPRTGAALNSYEQYF; DNA: TGTGCCGTACCAAGGACAGGGGCTGCCCTCAATTCCTACGAGCAGTACTTC
V: TRBV9; size: -; J: TRBJ2-1; D: TRBD1; CDR3: CASSEDRGSYNEQFF; DNA: TGTGCCAGCAGCGAAGACAGGGGCTCCTACAATGAGCAGTTCTTC
V: TRBV19; size: -; J: TRBJ1-6; D: -; CDR3: CASTLSARDSPLHF; DNA: TGTGCCAGTACCCTGAGCGCAAGGGATTCACCCCTCCACTTT
V: TRBV19; size: -; J: TRBJ1-2; D: -; CDR3: CASSDGVISYTF; DNA: TGTGCCAGTAGTGACGGGGTGATTAGCTACACCTTC
V: TRBV7-2; size: few; J: TRBJ2-7; D: -; CDR3: CASSLVLVSYEQYF; DNA: TGTGCCAGCAGCTTAGTTCTAGTCTCCTACGAGCAGTACTTC
V: TRBV19; size: -; J: TRBJ2-1; D: -; CDR3: CASNANSYNEQFF; DNA: TGTGCCAGTAATGCCAACTCATACAATGAGCAGTTCTTC